Reported below is one T cell receptor beta chain. This sequence may be a read error, since a much larger clone differs from it by one base. Time point described: newly diagnosed GD, antithyroid drugs for less than 3 months. TCR sequences were obtained from RNA taken from PBMCs. Germline values: CDR1 SGHRS, CDR2 YFSETQ. The V and J ends lost 4 bases and 8 bases, in that order; junction bases with no gene match: 11. The CDR3 is made up of 15 amino acids. HTBI primers from iRepertoire and Arm-PCR of CDR3 regions yielded the TCR beta libraries. TCRdb called the multiplex PCR reads again in MiXCR, with one record for every CDR3 protein. The data hold under 700,000 distinct CDR3 sequences, with 16% observed a single time. This entry belongs to a study of regulatory T cells in long-lasting Graves disease. The same sample was also used in a study of T cells in Graves' hyperthyroidism and ophthalmopathy.

The TCR originated in a woman aged 35-65 years with Graves disease. The rearrangement joins TRBV5-1 to TRBJ2-1; 8 nucleotides agree with TRBD2. This specimen was peripheral blood mononuclear cells (PBMCs), taken at new diagnosis, from a patient treated with antithyroid drugs. The CDR3 DNA is TGCGCCAGCAGCCCCTCACCGGCGGGGGGCCATGAGCAGTTCTTC. It is translated as CASSPSPAGGHEQFF.